The TCR beta chain described here comes from a study of blood T cell repertoires in COVID-19. Germline CDR1 KGHDR, CDR2 SFDVKD. This CDR3 is 13 amino acids long. Trimming took 6 bases from V and 2 from J; bases not matched to a gene: 3. All enrollees were about 18 to 100 years old and from roughly 22 US areas. This clone was recorded once. Using immunoSEQ multiplex PCR, the repertoire was profiled, and TCRdb retains in-frame clones only, with some absent. The sample holds over 300,000 clones, around nine tenths seen once. The sequence was collected from a middle-aged woman who had recovered from COVID-19. The sample comprised PBMCs or T cells enriched from blood (not recorded which). The chain employs TRBV24-1 and TRBJ2-7; 7 nucleotides match TRBD2. The CDR3 coding sequence is TGTGCCACCAGTTTGAGCGGGACCTACGAGCAGTACTTC. It is translated as CATSLSGTYEQYF.